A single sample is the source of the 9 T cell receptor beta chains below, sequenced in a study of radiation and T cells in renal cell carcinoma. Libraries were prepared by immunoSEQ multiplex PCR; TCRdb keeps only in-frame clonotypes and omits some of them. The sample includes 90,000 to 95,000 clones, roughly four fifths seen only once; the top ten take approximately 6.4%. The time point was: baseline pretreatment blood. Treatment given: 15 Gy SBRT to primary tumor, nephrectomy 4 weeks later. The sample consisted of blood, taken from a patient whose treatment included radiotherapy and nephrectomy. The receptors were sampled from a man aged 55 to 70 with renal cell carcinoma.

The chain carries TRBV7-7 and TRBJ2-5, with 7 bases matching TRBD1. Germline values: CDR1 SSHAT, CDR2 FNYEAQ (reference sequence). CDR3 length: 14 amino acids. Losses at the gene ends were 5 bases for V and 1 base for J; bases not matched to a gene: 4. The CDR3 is CASSPGTAQETQYF. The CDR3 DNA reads TGTGCCAGCAGCCCCGGGACAGCCCAAGAGACCCAGTACTTC.

This CDR3 reads CASSLALGTIETQYF. CDR3 coding DNA: TGTGCCAGCAGCTTAGCCCTGGGGACAATCGAGACCCAGTACTTC. The genes are TRBV7-9 and TRBJ2-5; weak D call: TRBD1 (6 bases). This CDR3 is built from 15 residues. Germline V gene lookup returns CDR1 SEHNR and CDR2 FQNEAQ (reference sequence). Trimming stripped 0 bases from V and 5 bases from J, with 13 bases between.

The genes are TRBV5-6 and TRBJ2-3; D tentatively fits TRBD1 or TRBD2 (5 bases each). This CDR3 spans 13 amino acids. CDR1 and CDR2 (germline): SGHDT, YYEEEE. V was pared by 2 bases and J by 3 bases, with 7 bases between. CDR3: CASSFGGTDTQYF. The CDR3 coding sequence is TGTGCCAGCAGCTTTGGGGGAACAGATACGCAGTATTTT.

The chain's CDR3 is CASSPDRPYEQYF. In DNA, the CDR3 is TGTGCCAGCAGTCCGGACAGGCCCTACGAGCAGTACTTC. The chain carries TRBV27 and TRBJ2-7; 7 bases line up with TRBD1. CDR3 length: 13 residues. Unmatched junction bases numbered 3, after V lost 5 bases and J lost 2 bases. Germline assignment: CDR1 MNHEY and CDR2 SMNVEV (reference sequence).

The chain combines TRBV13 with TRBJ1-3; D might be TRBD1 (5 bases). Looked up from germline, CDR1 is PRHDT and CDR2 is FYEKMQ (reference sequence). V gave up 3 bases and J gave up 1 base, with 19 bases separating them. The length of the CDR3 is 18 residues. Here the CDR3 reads CASSFHGAGAVSGNTIYF. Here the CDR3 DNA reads TGTGCCAGCAGCTTTCATGGGGCGGGTGCAGTATCTGGAAACACCATATATTTT.

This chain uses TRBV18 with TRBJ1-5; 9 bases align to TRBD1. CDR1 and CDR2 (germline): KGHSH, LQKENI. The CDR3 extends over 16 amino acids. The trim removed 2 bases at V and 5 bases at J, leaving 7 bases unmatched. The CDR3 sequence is CASSPRGQGMDQPQHF. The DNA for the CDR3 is TGTGCCAGCTCACCAAGAGGACAGGGGATGGATCAGCCCCAGCATTTT.

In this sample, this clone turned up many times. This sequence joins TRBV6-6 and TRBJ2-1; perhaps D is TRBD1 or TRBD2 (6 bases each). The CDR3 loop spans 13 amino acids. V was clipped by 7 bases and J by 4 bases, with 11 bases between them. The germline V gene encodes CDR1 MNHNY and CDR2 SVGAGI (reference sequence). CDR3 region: CASTPGAYNEQFF. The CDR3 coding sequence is TGTGCCAGCACCCCGGGGGCTTACAATGAGCAGTTCTTC.

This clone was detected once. CDR3 sequence reads: CASSLAGVYEQYF. CDR3 DNA: TGTGCCAGCAGCTTAGCGGGAGTCTACGAGCAGTACTTC. This chain joins TRBV7-2 and TRBJ2-7; maybe TRBD2 (5 bases). In germline, CDR1 is SGHTA, CDR2 FQGNSA. V was shortened by 0 bases and J by 3 bases, with 6 bases between the two germline ends. This CDR3 comprises 13 residues.

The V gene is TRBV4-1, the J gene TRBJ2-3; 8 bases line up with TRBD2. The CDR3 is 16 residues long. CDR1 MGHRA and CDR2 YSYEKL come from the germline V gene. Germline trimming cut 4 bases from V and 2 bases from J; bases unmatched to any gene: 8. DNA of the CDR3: TGCGCCAGCAGCCCCCCCGGAGCGGGAGTCACAGATACGCAGTATTTT. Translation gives CASSPPGAGVTDTQYF.